What follows are 11 T cell receptor beta chains derived from one specimen sequenced in a study of early T cells in non-severe SARS-CoV-2 infection. TCRdb re-called the 5' RACE reads through MiXCR, storing one row per CDR3 protein. The sample lists some 82,000 distinct CDR3 sequences, over 9.5% occurring once. The specimen was whole blood, collected at baseline. Source of these receptors: an adult who was a healthcare worker with PCR-confirmed SARS-CoV-2 infection or an uninfected control (not recorded which).

The sample holds a few counts of this clonotype. The J gene is TRBJ2-5, the V gene TRBV3-1, with 8 bases lining up with TRBD2. V trimming: 6 bases; J trimming: 3 bases; junction bases outside the gene matches: 0. This CDR3 has 12 residues. Germline CDR1 reads LGHDT; CDR2 reads YNNKEL (reference sequence). CDR3 DNA: TGTGCCAGCAGGGGACTAGAAGAGACCCAGTACTTC. Encoded protein: CASRGLEETQYF.

This chain links TRBV6-5 with TRBJ2-3; 8 bases match TRBD1. Germline lookup yields CDR1 MNHEY and CDR2 SVGAGI. With V trimmed by 5 bases and J by 4 bases, 11 bases remained unmatched. The CDR3 sequence is 16 residues long. CDR3 region: CASSRGQGRLADTQYF. CDR3 bases: TGTGCCAGCAGTCGAGGACAGGGACGTTTAGCAGATACGCAGTATTTT.

This clonotype has ten or more counts. The chain carries TRBV12-3 or TRBV12-4 and TRBJ2-5; 10 positions agree with TRBD2. V trimming: 6 bases; J trimming: 2 bases; junction bases outside the gene matches: 3. The CDR3 extends over 14 amino acids. The CDR3 here is CASSRTSGQETQYF. The CDR3 DNA follows: TGTGCCAGCAGCCGGACTAGCGGACAAGAGACCCAGTACTTC.

The rearrangement links TRBV15 to TRBJ2-5; D remains unclear. Germline assignment: CDR1 LNHNV and CDR2 YYDKDF (reference sequence). There are 13 residues in the CDR3. The V and J ends lost 0 bases and 0 bases respectively, with 2 bases between them. The CDR3 reads CATSRDHQETQYF. The CDR3 nucleotides read TGTGCCACCAGCAGAGACCACCAAGAGACCCAGTACTTC.

This clonotype appeared many times. The chain joins TRBV27 to TRBJ1-6; D is undetermined. This CDR3 has 15 amino acids. Trimming pared 10 bases from V and 0 bases from J, leaving 13 bases between. The germline V gene has CDR1 MNHEY and CDR2 SMNVEV (reference sequence). DNA of the CDR3: TGTGCCACCTGCCCAGGTAGCTCCTATAATTCACCCCTCCACTTT. Residues: CATCPGSSYNSPLHF.

J is TRBJ2-5 and V is TRBV12-3 or TRBV12-4; 14 bases fit TRBD2. The V gene end was trimmed by 5 bases and the J gene end by 5 bases; junction bases not matched to a gene: 7. The length of the CDR3 is 16 residues. CDR3 residues: CASSPGTSGRSETQYF. CDR3 nucleotides: TGTGCCAGCAGTCCCGGGACTAGCGGGAGATCGGAGACCCAGTACTTC.

The sample holds a few counts of this clonotype. V is TRBV28 and J is TRBJ1-2, with D perhaps matching TRBD1 (6 bases). Trimming removed 6 bases from V and 4 bases from J, with 18 bases in between. This CDR3 region has 15 residues. CDR1 is MDHEN, CDR2 SYDVKM, per germline. The CDR3 spells CASRLPIGGSYGYTF. The DNA for the CDR3 is TGTGCCAGCAGACTTCCCATCGGGGGCTCCTATGGCTACACCTTC.

In this sample, this clonotype turned up many times. The genes are TRBV28 and TRBJ1-4; 8 bases fit TRBD1. CDR3 length equals 15 residues. The J segment lost 7 bases and the V segment lost 4 bases, leaving 8 bases of the junction unmatched. Per the germline V gene, CDR1 is MDHEN and CDR2 is SYDVKM. The CDR3 sequence is CASSSPGGFGEKLFF. The CDR3 DNA reads TGTGCCAGCAGTTCGCCAGGGGGCTTCGGTGAAAAACTGTTTTTT.

This clonotype was found a few times. This rearrangement joins TRBV6-5 to TRBJ1-3; TRBD1 matches at 7 bases. This CDR3 has 15 residues. The germline gives CDR1 MNHEY, CDR2 SVGAGI. Trimming removed 5 bases from V and 1 base from J; junction bases left unmatched: 5. The DNA of the CDR3 is TGTGCCAGCAGTCTGACAGGGACATCTGGAAACACCATATATTTT. This codes for CASSLTGTSGNTIYF.

This clonotype showed up many times. The chain combines TRBV5-1 with TRBJ2-7; the D is unclear. The V end was cut by 0 bases, the J end by 0 bases, with 13 bases between. The germline gives CDR1 SGHRS, CDR2 YFSETQ. The CDR3 runs 16 residues. CDR3 nucleotides: TGCGCCAGCAGCTTGGGTGTGGAAGCCTACTCCTACGAGCAGTACTTC. Its translation is CASSLGVEAYSYEQYF.

This clonotype was seen a few times. Written as DNA, the CDR3 is TGTGCCAGCAGTTACTCGACCAGGGGGAAAACTGAAGCTTTCTTT. This gives the protein CASSYSTRGKTEAFF. This rearrangement joins TRBV6-5 to TRBJ1-1, with TRBD1 identical over 7 bases. The junction had 6 bases not matched to a gene; V was cut back by 0 bases and J by 5 bases. Per the germline V gene, CDR1 is MNHEY and CDR2 is SVGAGI. The CDR3 is 15 residues long.